Shown below are 25 T cell receptor beta chains from a single sample sequenced in a study of Ad26.COV2.S vaccination and SARS-CoV-2 variants. TCRdb keeps only in-frame clones here, not all; method: immunoSEQ multiplex PCR. This table has fewer than 500,000 clones, about 90% appearing once. Treatment described: around 19 received Ad26.COV2.S at low or high dose, single or two shots; five or six received placebo; per-sample allocation not given. The study sampled participants on day 63 after the first vaccine or placebo injection. The source material was peripheral blood, sampled in a trial of Ad26.COV2.S vaccine versus placebo. These receptor sequences come from a person between 18 and 65 years old who received the Ad26.COV2.S COVID-19 vaccine or a placebo.

The rearrangement joins TRBV3-1 (or the pseudogene TRBV3-2) to TRBJ2-2, with D possibly being TRBD2 (7 bases). Germline V gives CDR1 LGHDT, CDR2 YNNKEL (reference sequence). V was clipped by 2 bases and J by 7 bases, with 11 bases between them. This CDR3 spans 14 amino acids. CDR3 sequence reads: CASSQRGGDGELFF. DNA of the CDR3: TGTGCCAGCAGCCAAAGAGGGGGGGACGGGGAGCTGTTTTTT.

The chain carries TRBV5-5 and TRBJ2-2; 7 bases fit TRBD1. Germline V CDR1 and CDR2: SGHKS, YYEKEE (reference sequence). This CDR3 has 12 residues. Unmatched junction bases numbered 0, after V lost 4 bases and J lost 6 bases. DNA for the CDR3: TGTGCCAGCAGCCAGGGGGCCGGGGAGCTGTTTTTT. It yields the protein CASSQGAGELFF.

The V gene is TRBV7-9, the J gene TRBJ2-7; TRBD2 aligns across 9 bases. With 5 bases clipped from V and 3 bases from J, the junction kept 5 bases outside the gene matches. The CDR3 extends over 14 amino acids. The germline V gene has CDR1 SEHNR and CDR2 FQNEAQ (reference sequence). Here the CDR3 reads CASSQTLAGYEQYF. The CDR3 coding sequence is TGTGCCAGCAGCCAAACACTAGCGGGCTACGAGCAGTACTTC.

The chain carries TRBV4-2 and TRBJ2-3; 10 positions match TRBD2. Germline CDR1 reads LGHNA; CDR2 reads YNFKEQ. Trimming removed 3 bases from V and 5 bases from J; junction bases left unmatched: 8. This CDR3 has 16 residues. For the CDR3, the DNA is TGTGCCAGCAGCCAGGATAGCGGGAGGTTGGGAGATACGCAGTATTTT. Translation gives CASSQDSGRLGDTQYF.

CDR3 region: CSAKASPLHF. The CDR3, as DNA: TGCAGTGCTAAGGCTTCACCCCTCCACTTT. The chain combines TRBV20-1 with TRBJ1-6; D ambiguous. Germline CDR1 DFQATT, CDR2 SNEGSKA (reference sequence). The V gene lost 4 bases and the J gene lost 9 bases, with 4 bases spanning the gap. The CDR3 runs 10 residues.

The rearrangement joins TRBV7-8 to TRBJ2-7, with TRBD2 as a possible D gene (6 bases). V was pared by 6 bases and J by 5 bases, with 14 bases between. This CDR3 is built from 13 residues. Germline V CDR1 and CDR2: SGHVS, FQNEAQ. This CDR3 reads CASRPGAGNEQYF. DNA for the CDR3: TGTGCCAGCAGACCCGGGGCGGGGAACGAGCAGTACTTC. The full variable domain, its missing parts supplied by reference TRBV7-8 and TRBJ2-7, is GAGVSQSPRYKVAKRGQDVALRCDPISGHVSLFWYQQALGQGPEFLTYFQNEAQLDKSGLPSDRFFAERPEGSVSTLKIQRTQQEDSAVYLCASRPGAGNEQYFGPGTRLTVT.

The chain employs TRBV20-1 and TRBJ2-1, with 7 bases aligning to TRBD2. CDR1 and CDR2 from the germline V gene are DFQATT and SNEGSKA (reference sequence). Trimming at V came to 3 bases and at J to 8 bases, leaving 16 bases not matched to a gene. The CDR3 runs 16 residues. The CDR3 reads CSASEALYAGVDEQFF. The CDR3 coding sequence is TGCAGTGCTAGTGAGGCTCTTTACGCGGGAGTCGATGAGCAGTTCTTC.

The V and J genes are TRBV6-2 or TRBV6-3 and TRBJ2-7; D remains ambiguous. The V gene's germline CDR1 is MNHEY and CDR2 SVGEGT. Trimming stripped 2 bases from V and 2 bases from J, with 19 bases between. The CDR3 runs to 17 residues. DNA of the CDR3: TGTGCCAGCAGTTACACGACCTATGGGCTACCTACCTACGAGCAGTACTTC. It yields the protein CASSYTTYGLPTYEQYF.

The chain is built from TRBV6-2 or TRBV6-3 and TRBJ2-5, with D maybe TRBD2 (7 bases). Germline V gives CDR1 MNHEY, CDR2 SVGEGT. The ends were cut back, 6 bases at V and 5 bases at J, with 28 bases in the middle. The CDR3 is made up of 18 amino acids. The CDR3, as DNA: TGTGCCAGCAGCCCTGGGGGGGGCGCGTTTAGCGGGTTCGAGACCCAGTACTTC. Its protein product is CASSPGGGAFSGFETQYF.

This chain uses TRBV24-1 with TRBJ2-3; TRBD2 matches 9 bases. Germline lookup yields CDR1 KGHDR and CDR2 SFDVKD. The J segment lost 12 bases and the V segment lost 7 bases, leaving 10 bases of the junction unmatched. The CDR3 is made up of 13 amino acids. The CDR3 bases are TGTGCCACCAGCCCCCCGGCTAGCGGGATCCAGTATTTT. This translates into CATSPPASGIQYF.

V gene TRBV7-3 combines with J gene TRBJ2-1, with TRBD2 identical over 10 bases. This CDR3 spans 14 amino acids. Germline-derived CDR1 and CDR2 are SGHTA and FQGTGA. J was trimmed by 7 bases and V by 3 bases; bases with no gene match: 3. The CDR3 here is CASSLLAGVNEQFF. In DNA, the CDR3 is TGTGCCAGCAGCTTGCTAGCGGGAGTTAATGAGCAGTTCTTC.

Only one count was recorded for this clone. The rearrangement uses TRBV15 and TRBJ2-7; TRBD2 aligns across 13 bases. The V gene end was trimmed by 8 bases and the J gene end by 4 bases; junction bases not matched to a gene: 8. The V gene's germline CDR1 is LNHNV and CDR2 YYDKDF (reference sequence). The CDR3 runs 15 residues. The CDR3 nucleotides are TGTGCCACCCGGACTAGCGGGAGTTATGCGTACGAGCAGTACTTC. Its translation is CATRTSGSYAYEQYF.

The CDR3 DNA is TGTGCCTGGAGTGTACTGGAAGGGGTTGGGTACAATGAGCAGTTCTTC. Protein: CAWSVLEGVGYNEQFF. The V gene is TRBV30, the J gene TRBJ2-1; D might be TRBD1 (5 bases). The CDR3 consists of 16 residues. Germline-derived CDR1 and CDR2 are GTSNPN and SVGIG (reference sequence). Trimming removed 0 bases from V and 4 bases from J, with 16 bases in between.

The chain has TRBV20-1 and TRBJ1-6; D is undetermined. Deletions cut 3 bases from V and 5 bases from J, with 11 bases between. Germline-derived CDR1 and CDR2 are DFQATT and SNEGSKA (reference sequence). CDR3 length: 14 amino acids. DNA of the CDR3: TGCAGTGCTAGTCTCGGGGTTAATAATTCACCCCTCCACTTT. Translating gives CSASLGVNNSPLHF.

The chain carries TRBV2 and TRBJ2-5; D may be TRBD2 (6 bases). V dropped 4 bases and J dropped 2 bases, with 11 bases sitting between them. Per germline, CDR1 SNHLY and CDR2 FYNNEI. This CDR3 is 14 amino acids long. DNA for the CDR3: TGTGCCAGCAGTGCGGGGACTTATCAAGAGACCCAGTACTTC. Translated, it gives CASSAGTYQETQYF.

The chain employs TRBV11-2 and TRBJ2-1; D uncertain. Germline V gene data show CDR1 as SGHAT and CDR2 as FQNNGV. The CDR3 is 15 residues long. V was trimmed by 5 bases and J by 0 bases, leaving 11 bases between them. The DNA of the CDR3 is TGTGCCAGCAGCGCGCTACCCGCCTCCTACAATGAGCAGTTCTTC. This translates into CASSALPASYNEQFF.

This clone was detected only once. The CDR3 nucleotides read TGTGCCAGCAGGAAACTTACTCAGGACAGGGGGCTGAATTCACCCCTCCACTTT. Translation: CASRKLTQDRGLNSPLHF. The chain couples TRBV28 to TRBJ1-6; TRBD1 matches at 11 bases. The V and J ends lost 6 bases and 7 bases, in that order; junction bases with no gene match: 14. CDR1 is MDHEN, CDR2 SYDVKM, per germline. This CDR3 spans 18 amino acids.

This chain connects TRBV28 to TRBJ2-1; no clear D gene. The V end lost 2 bases, the J end lost 2 bases, and 10 bases lay between the germline ends. CDR3 size: 15 residues. The V gene's germline CDR1 is MDHEN and CDR2 SYDVKM. The CDR3 region has the DNA TGTGCCAGCAGTTTAACAGCGATCCCCTACAATGAGCAGTTCTTC. Translated: CASSLTAIPYNEQFF.

The chain joins TRBV11-2 to TRBJ2-5; D unresolved. The CDR3 has 13 residues. Germline assignment: CDR1 SGHAT and CDR2 FQNNGV. The V end was cut by 3 bases, the J end by 5 bases, with 10 bases between. The CDR3: CASSFSERETQYF. The CDR3 nucleotides are TGTGCCAGCAGCTTCTCCGAACGGGAGACCCAGTACTTC.

The V and J genes are TRBV19 and TRBJ1-5; possibly TRBD1 for D (6 bases). CDR1 LNHDA and CDR2 SQIVND come from the germline V gene (reference sequence). The CDR3 has 15 amino acids. Trimming took 0 bases from V and 7 from J, leaving 13 bases between them. CDR3 bases: TGTGCCAGTAGTATAGAAGGGACACACGGGCAGCCCCAGCATTTT. It codes for CASSIEGTHGQPQHF.

V gene TRBV7-6 combines with J gene TRBJ2-1; D possibly corresponds to TRBD2 (6 bases). CDR3 length equals 15 residues. V gave up 5 bases and J gave up 6 bases, with 17 bases separating them. Germline CDR1 is SGHVS and CDR2 is FNYEAQ. The CDR3 protein is CASSASGTRANEQFF. The CDR3 DNA reads as TGTGCCAGCAGCGCGTCCGGGACTCGGGCCAATGAGCAGTTCTTC. Using reference TRBV7-6 and TRBJ2-1 for the parts outside the CDR3, the full variable domain is GAGVSQSPRYKVTKRGQDVALRCDPISGHVSLYWYRQALGQGPEFLTYFNYEAQQDKSGLPNDRFSAERPEGSISTLTIQRTEQRDSAMYRCASSASGTRANEQFFGPGTRLTVL.

The chain employs TRBV19 and TRBJ1-1, with D perhaps TRBD1 (5 bases). CDR1 and CDR2 (germline): LNHDA, SQIVND (reference sequence). This CDR3 region has 14 residues. With 8 bases removed from V and 1 base from J, the gap between germline ends came to 14 bases. The CDR3 DNA reads as TGTGCCAGTGGGATAGGTGGGGGGAACACTGAAGCTTTCTTT. Translation: CASGIGGGNTEAFF.

V gene TRBV6-2 or TRBV6-3 combines with J gene TRBJ2-1; D ambiguous. Between the trimmed V and J ends, which lost 3 bases and 2 bases, there was a span of 11 bases. CDR1 and CDR2 from the germline V gene are MNHEY and SVGEGT. The CDR3 runs to 15 residues. In nucleotides, the CDR3 is TGTGCCAGCAGTTATGGGGAAGGACCCTACAATGAGCAGTTCTTC. It is translated as CASSYGEGPYNEQFF.

The rearrangement joins TRBV27 to TRBJ2-1; 7 bases line up with TRBD2. Trimming at V came to 3 bases and at J to 8 bases, leaving 7 bases not matched to a gene. Germline V gene lookup returns CDR1 MNHEY and CDR2 SMNVEV (reference sequence). The CDR3 runs 14 residues. CDR3 region: CASSFTGEGYEQFF. CDR3 DNA sequence: TGTGCCAGCAGTTTTACCGGGGAGGGGTATGAGCAGTTCTTC.

This chain uses TRBV5-1 with TRBJ2-5; D not resolved. Germline V CDR1 and CDR2: SGHRS, YFSETQ. Trimming removed 3 bases from V and 0 bases from J, with 0 bases in between. The CDR3 is 11 residues long. CDR3 nucleotide sequence: TGCGCCAGCAGCTACCAAGAGACCCAGTACTTC. Protein sequence: CASSYQETQYF.